A selection of T cell receptor beta chains follows, all from one sample in a study of blood T cell repertoires in COVID-19. Assay: immunoSEQ multiplex PCR; the TCRdb copy retains only in-frame clones and omits some. The sample lists about 120,000 clones; over 75% were seen once. Sequenced input: peripheral blood. The receptor set was obtained from a woman in her 70s who had recovered from COVID-19. The CDR3 runs from the conserved cysteine through the conserved F or W. A D gene is named only where the DNA matches it firmly. Not every row has a clone size; where given, it reads once, few, many or a size class.

D gene: TRBD2; clone size: -; CDR3 length: 13; J gene: TRBJ2-2; V gene: TRBV6-6; CDR3 DNA: TGTGCCGTTAGCGGGGGGCGAGGCGGGGAGCTGTTTTTT; CDR3 protein: CAVSGGRGGELFF
D gene: -; clone size: -; CDR3 length: 14; J gene: TRBJ2-7; V gene: TRBV19; CDR3 DNA: TGTGCCAGTAGTAGGGAGTTGACGGGATACGAGCAGTACTTC; CDR3 protein: CASSRELTGYEQYF
D gene: TRBD1; clone size: once; CDR3 length: 18; J gene: TRBJ1-5; V gene: TRBV2; CDR3 DNA: TGTGCCAGCAGTCCGGGACAGCCTATCGTCCTTAGCAATCAGCCCCAGCATTTT; CDR3 protein: CASSPGQPIVLSNQPQHF
D gene: -; clone size: -; CDR3 length: 13; J gene: TRBJ2-7; V gene: TRBV7-2; CDR3 DNA: TGTGCCAGCAGCCAGGGTCAAGTCTACGAGCAGTACTTC; CDR3 protein: CASSQGQVYEQYF
D gene: -; clone size: -; CDR3 length: 14; J gene: TRBJ2-5; V gene: TRBV5-1; CDR3 DNA: TGCGCCAGCAGCTTGGTGGGGGGAGAAGAGACCCAGTACTTC; CDR3 protein: CASSLVGGEETQYF
D gene: -; clone size: -; CDR3 length: 15; J gene: TRBJ2-5; V gene: TRBV7-2; CDR3 DNA: TGTGCCAGCAGCCTACTCCTAGCGATGCAAGAGACCCAGTACTTC; CDR3 protein: CASSLLLAMQETQYF
D gene: TRBD1; clone size: -; CDR3 length: 17; J gene: TRBJ2-3; V gene: TRBV5-1; CDR3 DNA: TGCGCCAGCAGCTTGGCCGGACAGGGGAGGGGCACAGATACGCAGTATTTT; CDR3 protein: CASSLAGQGRGTDTQYF
D gene: -; clone size: few; CDR3 length: 14; J gene: TRBJ2-3; V gene: TRBV5-1; CDR3 DNA: TGCGCCAGCAGCTTCGACTCTGGAGGGGATACGCAGTATTTT; CDR3 protein: CASSFDSGGDTQYF
D gene: -; clone size: -; CDR3 length: 15; J gene: TRBJ1-6; V gene: TRBV9; CDR3 DNA: TGTGCCAGCAGCCCTGACAGCTCCTATAATTCACCCCTCCACTTT; CDR3 protein: CASSPDSSYNSPLHF
D gene: TRBD1; clone size: -; CDR3 length: 15; J gene: TRBJ2-7; V gene: TRBV28; CDR3 DNA: TGTGCCAGCAGCATACTGACAGGGGCCTCCTACGAGCAGTACTTC; CDR3 protein: CASSILTGASYEQYF
D gene: TRBD2; clone size: -; CDR3 length: 15; J gene: TRBJ2-7; V gene: TRBV5-4; CDR3 DNA: TGTGCCAGCAGCCCGGGACTAGCGGACTCCTACGAGCAGTACTTC; CDR3 protein: CASSPGLADSYEQYF
D gene: -; clone size: -; CDR3 length: 13; J gene: TRBJ2-7; V gene: TRBV18; CDR3 DNA: TGTGCCAGCTCACCTCAGGGGGGCTACGAGCAGTACTTC; CDR3 protein: CASSPQGGYEQYF
D gene: -; clone size: -; CDR3 length: 11; J gene: TRBJ2-5; V gene: TRBV19; CDR3 DNA: TGTGCCAGTAAACAGGGAGAGACCCAGTACTTC; CDR3 protein: CASKQGETQYF
D gene: TRBD2; clone size: -; CDR3 length: 16; J gene: TRBJ2-7; V gene: TRBV6-5; CDR3 DNA: TGTGCCAGCAGTTACAGAGGGACTAGCGGGTCCTACGAGCAGTACTTC; CDR3 protein: CASSYRGTSGSYEQYF
D gene: -; clone size: -; CDR3 length: 17; J gene: TRBJ2-5; V gene: TRBV10-3; CDR3 DNA: TGTGCCATCAGTGACCCTGACACGACAGGCAGGGGAGAGACCCAGTACTTC; CDR3 protein: CAISDPDTTGRGETQYF
D gene: -; clone size: -; CDR3 length: 15; J gene: TRBJ1-5; V gene: TRBV10-2; CDR3 DNA: TGCGCCAGCAGTGAAGCCGGGGGGTGGAATCAGCCCCAGCATTTT; CDR3 protein: CASSEAGGWNQPQHF